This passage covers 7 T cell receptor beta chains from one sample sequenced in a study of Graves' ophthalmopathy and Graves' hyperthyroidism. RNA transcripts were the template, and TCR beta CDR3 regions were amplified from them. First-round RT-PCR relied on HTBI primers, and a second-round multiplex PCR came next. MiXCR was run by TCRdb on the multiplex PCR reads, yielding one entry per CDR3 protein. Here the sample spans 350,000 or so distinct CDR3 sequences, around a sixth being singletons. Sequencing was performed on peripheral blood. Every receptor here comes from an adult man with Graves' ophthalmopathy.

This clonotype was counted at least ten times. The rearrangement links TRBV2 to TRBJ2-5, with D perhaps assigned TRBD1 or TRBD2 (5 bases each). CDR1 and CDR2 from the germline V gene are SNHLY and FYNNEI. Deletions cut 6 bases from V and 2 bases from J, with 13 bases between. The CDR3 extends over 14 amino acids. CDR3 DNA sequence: TGTGCCAGCAGGGCCGGGACGTCGCAAGAGACCCAGTACTTC. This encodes CASRAGTSQETQYF.

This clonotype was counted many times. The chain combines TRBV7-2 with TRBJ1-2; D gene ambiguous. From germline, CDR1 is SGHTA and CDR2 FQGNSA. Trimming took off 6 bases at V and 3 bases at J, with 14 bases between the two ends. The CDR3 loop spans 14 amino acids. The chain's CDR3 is CASRGGGNDYGYTF. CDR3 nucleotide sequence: TGTGCCAGCAGGGGAGGTGGTAACGACTATGGCTACACCTTC.

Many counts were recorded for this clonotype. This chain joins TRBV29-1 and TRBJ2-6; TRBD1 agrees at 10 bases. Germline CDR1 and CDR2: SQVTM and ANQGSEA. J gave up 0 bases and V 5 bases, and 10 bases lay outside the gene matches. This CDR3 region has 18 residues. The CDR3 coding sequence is TGCAGCGTTCCCGAGGGACAGGGGACTTTCTCTGGGGCCAACGTCCTGACTTTC. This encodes CSVPEGQGTFSGANVLTF.

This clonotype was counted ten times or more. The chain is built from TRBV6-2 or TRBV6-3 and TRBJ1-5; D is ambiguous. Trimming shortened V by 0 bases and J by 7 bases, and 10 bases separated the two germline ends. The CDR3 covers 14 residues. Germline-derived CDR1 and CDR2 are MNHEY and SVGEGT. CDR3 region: CASSYSGRYQPQHF. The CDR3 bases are TGTGCCAGCAGTTACTCGGGCAGGTACCAGCCCCAGCATTTT.

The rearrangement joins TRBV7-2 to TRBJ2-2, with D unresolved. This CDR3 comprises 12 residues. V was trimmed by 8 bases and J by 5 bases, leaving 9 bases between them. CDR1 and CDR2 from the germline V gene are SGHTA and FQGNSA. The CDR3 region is CASVRVTGELFF. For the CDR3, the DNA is TGTGCCAGCGTCCGGGTTACCGGGGAGCTGTTTTTT.

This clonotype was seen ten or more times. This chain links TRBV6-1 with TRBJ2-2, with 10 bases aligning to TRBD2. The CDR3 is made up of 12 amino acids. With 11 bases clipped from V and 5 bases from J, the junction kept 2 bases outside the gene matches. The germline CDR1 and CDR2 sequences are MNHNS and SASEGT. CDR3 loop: CASSGRTGELFF. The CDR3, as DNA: TGTGCCTCTAGCGGGAGAACCGGGGAGCTGTTTTTT.

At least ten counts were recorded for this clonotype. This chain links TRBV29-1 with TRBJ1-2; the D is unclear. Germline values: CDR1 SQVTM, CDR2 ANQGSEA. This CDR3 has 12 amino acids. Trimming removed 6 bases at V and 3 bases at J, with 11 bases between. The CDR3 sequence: CSVLTKYYGYTF. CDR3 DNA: TGCAGCGTGCTAACCAAGTACTATGGCTACACCTTC.